This T cell receptor (beta chain) was profiled in a study of blood T cell repertoires in COVID-19 (dated by TCRdb to 2019 to 2021). With respect to the entire study: Samples from collaborators originated in the United States, Italy and Spain and spanned both the acute and convalescent phases of COVID-19. The dataset comprised deeply sampled blood TCRbeta repertoires from subjects exposed to, actively infected with, or recovered from COVID-19. The prospective study material was composed of cDNA or gDNA derived from T cells, B-cell-depleted T cells, or PBMCs. The samples were drawn from the first 160 participants of the ongoing ImmuneRACE study and from some 1,300 subjects provided by 6 global collaborators. The repertoires were released in a freely available public database intended as a resource for research on the immune response to SARS-CoV-2. HLA class I and class II types, where available, came from metadata supplied by the sample provider rather than from assay-based typing. Sample metadata almost always included a de-identified subject ID, COVID-19 status, age in years and sex.

The immunoSEQ Assay, a bias-controlled multiplex PCR, was used to amplify TCRbeta CDR3 regions from genomic DNA. From the authors' description of their analysis: The number of nucleated cells in each sample was estimated by amplification of reference gene primers within the assay. Sequence reads were collapsed and filtered to measure the absolute abundance of every unique TCRbeta CDR3 rearrangement. For each sample, productive Simpson clonality was calculated as the square root of Simpson's diversity index across productive rearrangements. TCRdb obtained this table from immuneACCESS and retained in-frame rearrangements with V and J assigned. These tables miss some clones; where compared with another copy, unresolved V genes account for less than half of the shortfall, and the remainder is unexplained. V, J and clone size are those of that table, while D and trimming were read from the DNA. The sample table contains tens of thousands of clones; only one count was recorded for roughly 80% of them. Around 5% of the sample lies in the top ten.

One collaborating source in Seattle enrolled patients while the patients were actively infected and followed the patients over time throughout the course of disease. Collaborating institutions collected whole blood in K2EDTA tubes following their own protocols. Collaborator samples were shipped for TCRbeta analysis as frozen whole blood, isolated PBMCs, or DNA extracted from either sample type. CDR1 and CDR2 were assigned from the germline V gene as MDHEN and SYDVKM. Trimming takes 5 bases from V and 0 bases from J, and the germline ends sit 8 bases apart. From cysteine to phenylalanine, the CDR3 is 14 amino acids long. The CDR3 DNA has 42 bases and is translated from base 1. What the authors observed across the whole study: The amount of clinical and demographic metadata varied by source and participant and was provided uncurated.

This clone is a singleton in its sample. The antigen it binds to is not known. No per-base quality is available; no much larger clone lies one base away. The chain uses TRBV28 and TRBJ1-3; no D gene can be assigned with confidence. The sequenced sample was peripheral blood. The clonotype originates from an elderly man with COVID-19, enrolled during active disease. The bases are TGTGCCAGCAGTCCCCAGTACTCTGGAAACACCATATATTTT. This sequence encodes CASSPQYSGNTIYF.